The 5 T cell receptor beta chains reported below all come from one sample, sequenced in a study of blood T cells in healthy people across ages. Alongside a J-beta primer mix, a sample-barcoded 5' primer served in a second PCR lasting about 7 to 12 cycles. Each CDR3 protein is one row after TCRdb ran MiXCR on the 5' RACE reads. The sample yields about 1.4 million distinct CDR3 sequences, 59% seen once. Material for sequencing was blood. These receptors were obtained from a man aged 18 to 35 in good health.

The rearrangement uses TRBV29-1 and TRBJ2-3, with D unresolved. This CDR3 has 11 amino acids. The germline gives CDR1 SQVTM, CDR2 ANQGSEA. The germline V and J ends were trimmed by 4 bases and 10 bases, with 12 bases remaining between them. In nucleotides, the CDR3 is TGCAGCGTTGCGGGTCCCGGTGCGCAGTATTTT. As protein: CSVAGPGAQYF.

This clonotype has only a few counts. The rearrangement uses TRBV20-1 and TRBJ2-1; TRBD1 agrees at 10 bases. The V gene's germline CDR1 is DFQATT and CDR2 SNEGSKA (reference sequence). The junction had 4 bases not matched to a gene; V was cut back by 2 bases and J by 0 bases. This CDR3 has 16 residues. The CDR3 DNA reads TGCAGTGCTAGATCATGGGACAGGGGCTCCTACAATGAGCAGTTCTTC. It translates to CSARSWDRGSYNEQFF.

V gene TRBV29-1 combines with J gene TRBJ2-7; D gene unclear. The CDR3 has 12 residues. Trimming left V 0 bases short and J 6 bases short, with 9 bases between. CDR1 is SQVTM, CDR2 ANQGSEA, per germline. The CDR3, as DNA: TGCAGCGTTGAAGATCCGGAAGGCGAGCAGTACTTC. Translation: CSVEDPEGEQYF.

This chain joins TRBV2 and TRBJ2-3; D not certain. Germline V gene sequence: CDR1 SNHLY, CDR2 FYNNEI. Trimming pared 6 bases from V and 3 bases from J, leaving 13 bases between. The CDR3 covers 14 residues. DNA of the CDR3: TGTGCCAGCAGCCGAAGGCACTTGACAGATACGCAGTATTTT. This encodes CASSRRHLTDTQYF.

This clonotype has more than one count but fewer than ten. V gene TRBV12-3 or TRBV12-4 combines with J gene TRBJ2-7; possible D gene TRBD1, 6 bases. This CDR3 has 13 amino acids. V was trimmed by 5 bases and J by 7 bases, leaving 15 bases between them. The CDR3 nucleotides are TGTGCCAGCAGTCTCAAACAGGGTTTGGAGCAGTACTTC. This gives the protein CASSLKQGLEQYF.